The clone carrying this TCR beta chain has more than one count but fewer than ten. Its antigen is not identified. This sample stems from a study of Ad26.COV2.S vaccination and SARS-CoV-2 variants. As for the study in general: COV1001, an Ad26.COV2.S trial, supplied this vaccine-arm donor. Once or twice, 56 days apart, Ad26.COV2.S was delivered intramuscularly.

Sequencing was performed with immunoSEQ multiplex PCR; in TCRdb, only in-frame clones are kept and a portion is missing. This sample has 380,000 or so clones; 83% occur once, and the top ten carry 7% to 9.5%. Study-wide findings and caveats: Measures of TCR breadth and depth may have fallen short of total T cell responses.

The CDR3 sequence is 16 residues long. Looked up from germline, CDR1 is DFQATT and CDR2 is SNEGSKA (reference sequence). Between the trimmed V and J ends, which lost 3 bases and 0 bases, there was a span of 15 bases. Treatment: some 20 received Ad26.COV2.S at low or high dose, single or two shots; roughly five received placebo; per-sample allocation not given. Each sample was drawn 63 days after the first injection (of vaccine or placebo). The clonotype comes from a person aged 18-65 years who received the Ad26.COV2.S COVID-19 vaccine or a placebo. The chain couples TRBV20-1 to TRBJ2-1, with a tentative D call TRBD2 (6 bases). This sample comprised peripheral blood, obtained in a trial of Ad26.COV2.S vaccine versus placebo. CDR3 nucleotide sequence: TGCAGTGCTAGTTCCCCTAGCGCGAGCTCCTACAATGAGCAGTTCTTC. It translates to CSASSPSASSYNEQFF.